The 32 T cell receptor beta chains listed next were all sequenced from one sample in a study of OX40 agonist ivuxolimab in advanced cancers. Clones were sequenced by immunoSEQ multiplex PCR, and TCRdb holds only the in-frame ones, with some missing. The sample carries some 96,000 clones, just under 85% recorded once. The sample in question was CD4+ or CD8+ T cells sorted from blood, obtained in a trial of the OX40 agonist ivuxolimab. These TCRs come from an adult with an advanced solid tumor such as melanoma, head and neck, liver or kidney cancer.

The chain is built from TRBV4-1 and TRBJ2-7, with a possible D match to TRBD2 (5 bases). The CDR3 covers 16 residues. The V gene lost 5 bases and the J gene lost 8 bases, with 25 bases spanning the gap. Germline CDR1 MGHRA, CDR2 YSYEKL. CDR3 region: CASSSPLDSSQGKQYF. The CDR3 DNA reads as TGCGCCAGCAGCTCCCCCCTGGACTCAAGCCAAGGAAAGCAGTACTTC.

On this clone: Other DNA variants within this sample encode the same CDR3. CDR3 sequence (DNA): TGTGCCAGCAGTGAAGGGACAGGGGGGCGGACCCAGTACTTC. Its protein product is CASSEGTGGRTQYF. The V call is TRBV2, the J call TRBJ2-5; 10 positions agree with TRBD1. The trim removed 1 base at V and 7 bases at J, leaving 3 bases unmatched. Per the germline V gene, CDR1 is SNHLY and CDR2 is FYNNEI. The CDR3 has 14 residues.

This chain links TRBV5-4 with TRBJ2-1; the D gene is possibly TRBD2 (6 bases). In germline, CDR1 is SGHNT, CDR2 YYREEE (reference sequence). The CDR3 totals 14 residues. The V end lost 4 bases, the J end lost 4 bases, and 12 bases lay between the germline ends. CDR3 nucleotides: TGTGCCAGCAGCCCGGGAGCCGGTTACAATGAGCAGTTCTTC. It encodes CASSPGAGYNEQFF.

The chain uses TRBV7-9 and TRBJ1-1; D is unclear. V lost 5 bases and J 8 bases, leaving 15 bases between the germline ends. Germline loops: CDR1 SEHNR, CDR2 FQNEAQ (reference sequence). CDR3 size: 13 residues. CDR3 in DNA: TGTGCCAGCAGCCTTTCTCAGGAGGGCGAAGCTTTCTTT. Translating it yields CASSLSQEGEAFF.

This chain uses TRBV2 with TRBJ2-7, with D tentatively TRBD2 (5 bases). Looked up from germline, CDR1 is SNHLY and CDR2 is FYNNEI. Between the trimmed V and J ends, which lost 7 bases and 2 bases, there was a span of 9 bases. The CDR3 spans 12 residues. CDR3 residues: CASKPGAYEQYF. The CDR3 nucleotides read TGTGCCAGCAAACCCGGGGCCTACGAGCAGTACTTC.

The chain uses TRBV7-3 and TRBJ2-7; weak D call: TRBD2 (6 bases). There are 15 residues in the CDR3. Germline V gives CDR1 SGHTA, CDR2 FQGTGA. The ends were cut back, 5 bases at V and 6 bases at J, with 20 bases in the middle. The CDR3 is CASSPTGTAIGEQYF. The DNA for the CDR3 is TGTGCCAGCAGCCCAACCGGGACTGCCATCGGCGAGCAGTACTTC.

This clone has just a few counts. V and J are TRBV19 and TRBJ2-4; possible D gene TRBD2, 6 bases. Trimming removed 6 bases from V and 1 base from J, with 19 bases in between. This CDR3 comprises 17 residues. Germline loops: CDR1 LNHDA, CDR2 SQIVND (reference sequence). The CDR3 here is CASSREGGSAAKNIQYF. As DNA, the CDR3 is TGTGCCAGTAGCCGTGAGGGAGGTAGTGCGGCCAAAAACATTCAGTACTTC.

The chain couples TRBV7-9 to TRBJ2-7; D perhaps matches TRBD1 (5 bases). The CDR3 contains 15 residues. Trimming took off 6 bases at V and 2 bases at J, with 17 bases between the two ends. Per the germline V gene, CDR1 is SEHNR and CDR2 is FQNEAQ (reference sequence). Here the CDR3 reads CASSPTAGLAYEQYF. In DNA, the CDR3 is TGTGCCAGCAGTCCGACCGCAGGGCTAGCCTACGAGCAGTACTTC.

This clone was picked up one time. This rearrangement joins TRBV4-2 to TRBJ1-3; D gene uncertain. V lost 1 base, J lost 4 bases, and 11 bases lay in between. The CDR3 covers 15 residues. The germline V gene encodes CDR1 LGHNA and CDR2 YNFKEQ. CDR3 residues: CASSQVTLLGNTIYF. The CDR3 bases are TGTGCCAGCAGCCAAGTTACCCTTTTAGGAAACACCATATATTTT.

The chain links TRBV11-2 to TRBJ2-1, with TRBD2 identical over 9 bases. The J segment lost 4 bases and the V segment lost 5 bases, leaving 6 bases of the junction unmatched. Germline V gene lookup returns CDR1 SGHAT and CDR2 FQNNGV. The CDR3 covers 15 residues. CDR3 DNA sequence: TGTGCCAGCAGCATAATAGCGGGAGCATACAATGAGCAGTTCTTC. It yields the protein CASSIIAGAYNEQFF.

This rearrangement joins TRBV5-5 to TRBJ2-3; TRBD1 aligns across 8 bases. CDR3 length equals 15 residues. CDR1 is SGHKS, CDR2 YYEKEE, per germline (reference sequence). Trimming removed 3 bases from V and 8 bases from J; junction bases left unmatched: 11. The CDR3 DNA is TGTGCCAGCAGCTATGACAGGGGAAATCTTGTTACGCAGTATTTT. This encodes CASSYDRGNLVTQYF.

This clone has a single count. V usage is TRBV19 and J usage is TRBJ1-5; tentatively, D is TRBD1 (5 bases). The CDR3 spans 15 residues. Trimming took 3 bases from V and 1 from J, leaving 10 bases between them. CDR1 is LNHDA and CDR2 is SQIVND in the germline V gene (reference sequence). The CDR3 loop reads CASSIRGGSNQPQHF. The CDR3 bases are TGTGCCAGTAGTATTAGGGGAGGGAGCAATCAGCCCCAGCATTTT.

This clone was recorded once. The chain has TRBV7-3 and TRBJ1-1; D is possibly TRBD1 (5 bases). Per the germline V gene, CDR1 is SGHTA and CDR2 is FQGTGA. The CDR3 is 15 amino acids. Trimming took off 0 bases at V and 2 bases at J, with 10 bases between the two ends. The chain's CDR3 is CASSLTGRANTEAFF. The CDR3 region has the DNA TGTGCCAGCAGCTTAACGGGCAGGGCAAACACTGAAGCTTTCTTT.

This clone showed up just once. The gene calls are TRBV5-4 and TRBJ2-4, with D maybe TRBD1 (7 bases). V was pared by 0 bases and J by 7 bases, with 20 bases between. The CDR3 length is 17 residues. The germline V gene encodes CDR1 SGHNT and CDR2 YYREEE (reference sequence). CDR3 protein: CASSLAPGGSTSNIQYF. In DNA, the CDR3 is TGTGCCAGCAGCTTGGCCCCAGGGGGGAGTACGAGTAACATTCAGTACTTC.

V gene TRBV5-1 combines with J gene TRBJ1-4, with D possibly TRBD1 on 5 matching bases. Trimming stripped 3 bases from V and 0 bases from J, with 15 bases between. Germline-derived CDR1 and CDR2 are SGHRS and YFSETQ. This CDR3 is built from 17 residues. The DNA of the CDR3 is TGCGCCAGCAGCTGGGGAGAGGGGCGTGCAACTAATGAAAAACTGTTTTTT. Translating gives CASSWGEGRATNEKLFF.

The V gene is TRBV21-1, the J gene TRBJ2-5. TRBV21-1 counts as a pseudogene. This CDR3 comprises 14 residues. DNA for the CDR3: TGTGCCAGCAGCAAACTTTCCGGGCGAGAGACCCAGTACTTC. Translating it yields CASSKLSGRETQYF.

This clone was found a few times. The chain uses TRBV19 and TRBJ2-5; D may be TRBD2 (5 bases). Germline V lookup: CDR1 LNHDA, CDR2 SQIVND (reference sequence). Trimming cost V 9 bases and J 7 bases, with 21 bases left between them. The CDR3 has 14 amino acids. The CDR3 DNA is TGTGCCAGCCCTTCTACTAGGCACGTTGGGACCCAGTACTTC. Translating it yields CASPSTRHVGTQYF.

V gene TRBV7-9 combines with J gene TRBJ2-7; TRBD1 aligns across 7 bases. CDR1 and CDR2 from the germline V gene are SEHNR and FQNEAQ (reference sequence). The CDR3 has 16 amino acids. Unmatched junction bases numbered 15, after V lost 4 bases and J lost 6 bases. The CDR3 region is CASSSTPSGQVGEQYF. The CDR3 DNA reads TGTGCCAGCAGCTCAACCCCGAGCGGACAGGTCGGCGAGCAGTACTTC.

This chain links TRBV19 with TRBJ2-3; no clear D. There are 12 residues in the CDR3. Trimming removed 4 bases from V and 0 bases from J, with 2 bases in between. Germline CDR1 and CDR2: LNHDA and SQIVND (reference sequence). The DNA for the CDR3 is TGTGCCAGTAGTACCAGCACAGATACGCAGTATTTT. Its translation: CASSTSTDTQYF.

This clone was counted between two and nine times. This sequence joins TRBV5-6 and TRBJ2-6; D remains ambiguous. Germline assignment: CDR1 SGHDT and CDR2 YYEEEE. V was clipped by 6 bases and J by 0 bases, with 7 bases between them. This CDR3 has 14 residues. The CDR3 protein is CASTPGSGANVLTF. The DNA of the CDR3 is TGTGCCAGCACCCCCGGCTCTGGGGCCAACGTCCTGACTTTC.

V usage is TRBV19 and J usage is TRBJ2-7; D gene uncertain. The germline gives CDR1 LNHDA, CDR2 SQIVND (reference sequence). The CDR3 spans 13 residues. Trimming pared 3 bases from V and 7 bases from J, leaving 13 bases between. CDR3 loop: CASSITPSSEQYF. The CDR3 DNA is TGTGCCAGTAGTATCACGCCGTCAAGTGAGCAGTACTTC.

This clone was seen just once. The J gene is TRBJ2-5, the V gene TRBV27, with D possibly matching TRBD1 (5 bases). The CDR3 runs 13 residues. V was cut by 4 bases and J by 2 bases, with 8 bases left in between. CDR1 is MNHEY and CDR2 is SMNVEV in the germline V gene (reference sequence). CDR3: CASSWTRQETQYF. In DNA, the CDR3 is TGTGCCAGCAGTTGGACAAGACAAGAGACCCAGTACTTC.

This clone has just a few counts. The rearrangement uses TRBV18 and TRBJ1-2, with D maybe TRBD1 (6 bases). The CDR3 loop spans 15 amino acids. Germline CDR1 and CDR2: KGHSH and LQKENI. V lost 0 bases and J lost 2, with 10 bases in between. CDR3 sequence reads: CASSPPGTQNYGYTF. The CDR3 DNA follows: TGTGCCAGCTCACCACCCGGGACACAAAACTATGGCTACACCTTC.

The DNA of the CDR3 is TGTGCCTGGAGAGGTAGCGGGAAGGATGAGCAGTTCTTC. It encodes CAWRGSGKDEQFF. The chain carries TRBV30 and TRBJ2-1; the match to TRBD2 covers 8 bases. Germline assignment: CDR1 GTSNPN and CDR2 SVGIG (reference sequence). CDR3 size: 13 residues. After removal of 3 bases from V and 8 bases from J, the junction contained 6 bases not matched to a gene.

The V gene is TRBV28, the J gene TRBJ1-5, with D unclear. Trimming cost V 6 bases and J 9 bases, with 18 bases left between them. Germline CDR1 MDHEN, CDR2 SYDVKM. The CDR3 runs 14 residues. As DNA, the CDR3 is TGTGCCAGCAGACAGACTCAGGAGCCGAGGCCCCAGCATTTT. Its translation is CASRQTQEPRPQHF.

This clone was observed once. V is TRBV5-1 and J is TRBJ1-2; the D is unclear. V was pared by 2 bases and J by 4 bases, with 12 bases between. Per germline, CDR1 SGHRS and CDR2 YFSETQ. There are 14 residues in the CDR3. CDR3: CASSLNLELYGYTF. CDR3 in DNA: TGCGCCAGCAGCTTAAATCTGGAGCTCTATGGCTACACCTTC.

J is TRBJ1-2 and V is TRBV30, with TRBD1 matching 7 bases. This CDR3 comprises 13 residues. From germline, CDR1 is GTSNPN and CDR2 SVGIG (reference sequence). Germline trimming cut 5 bases from V and 5 bases from J; bases unmatched to any gene: 8. The CDR3 spells CAWLRLTGYGYTF. CDR3 DNA sequence: TGTGCCTGGCTCAGATTGACAGGGTATGGCTACACCTTC. Full variable domain (remainder filled in from reference TRBV30 and TRBJ1-2): SQTIHQWPATLVQPVGSPLSLECTVEGTSNPNLYWYRQAAGRGLQLLFYSVGIGQISSEVPQNLSASRPQDRQFILSSKKLLLSDSGFYLCAWLRLTGYGYTFGSGTRLTVV.

The CDR3 is CASSRRWGSGETQYF. The CDR3 nucleotides read TGTGCCAGCAGCCGAAGATGGGGGTCTGGGGAGACCCAGTACTTC. The chain has TRBV5-8 and TRBJ2-5; D is possibly TRBD1 or TRBD2 (5 bases each). The CDR3 runs to 15 residues. V was trimmed by 4 bases and J by 5 bases, leaving 18 bases between them. Per the germline V gene, CDR1 is SGHTS and CDR2 is YDEGEE.

The J gene is TRBJ2-1, the V gene TRBV7-9, with D unresolved. CDR1 and CDR2 from the germline V gene are SEHNR and FQNEAQ (reference sequence). The V end was cut by 5 bases, the J end by 8 bases, with 7 bases between. CDR3 length: 11 amino acids. The CDR3 spells CASSPQDEQFF. In nucleotides, the CDR3 is TGTGCCAGCAGCCCCCAGGATGAGCAGTTCTTC.

The chain has TRBV7-2 and TRBJ2-1; D call uncertain. Trimming removed 1 base at V and 6 bases at J, with 16 bases between. CDR1 and CDR2 from the germline V gene are SGHTA and FQGNSA. This CDR3 is built from 16 residues. CDR3 in DNA: TGTGCCAGCAGCTTAGGTAGATCTCGGTATCGCAATGAGCAGTTCTTC. It is translated as CASSLGRSRYRNEQFF. Variable domain in full (rest from reference TRBV7-2 and TRBJ2-1): GAGVSQSPSNKVTEKGKDVELRCDPISGHTALYWYRQSLGQGLEFLIYFQGNSAPDKSGLPSDRFSAERTGGSVSTLTIQRTQQEDSAVYLCASSLGRSRYRNEQFFGPGTRLTVL.

The chain couples TRBV4-2 to TRBJ2-7; D uncertain. V lost 0 bases to trimming and J lost 0 bases, with 6 bases between them. This CDR3 spans 14 amino acids. CDR1 is LGHNA and CDR2 is YNFKEQ in the germline V gene. CDR3 sequence reads: CASSQERSSYEQYF. The DNA of the CDR3 is TGTGCCAGCAGCCAAGAGAGAAGCTCCTACGAGCAGTACTTC.

The chain is built from TRBV28 and TRBJ2-7; D may be TRBD2 (7 bases). The V gene lost 6 bases and the J gene lost 7 bases, with 19 bases spanning the gap. The CDR3 consists of 14 residues. Germline V gives CDR1 MDHEN, CDR2 SYDVKM. CDR3 sequence (DNA): TGTGCCAGCAGAAAAAGCGGGACCCAGGGGGAGCAGTACTTC. It codes for CASRKSGTQGEQYF.